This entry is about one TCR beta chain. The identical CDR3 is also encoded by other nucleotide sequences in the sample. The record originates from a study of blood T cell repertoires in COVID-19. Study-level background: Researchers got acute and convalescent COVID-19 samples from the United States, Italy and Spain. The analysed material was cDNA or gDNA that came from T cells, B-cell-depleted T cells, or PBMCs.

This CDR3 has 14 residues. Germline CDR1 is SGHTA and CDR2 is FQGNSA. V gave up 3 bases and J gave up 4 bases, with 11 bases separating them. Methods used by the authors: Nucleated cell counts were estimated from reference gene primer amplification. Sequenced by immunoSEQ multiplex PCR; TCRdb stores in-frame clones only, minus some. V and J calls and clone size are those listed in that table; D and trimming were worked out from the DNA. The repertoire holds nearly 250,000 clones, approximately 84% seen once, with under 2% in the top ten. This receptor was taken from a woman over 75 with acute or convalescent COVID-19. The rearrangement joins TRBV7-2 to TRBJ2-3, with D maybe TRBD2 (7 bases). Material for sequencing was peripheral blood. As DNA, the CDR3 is TGTGCCAGCAGCTTGGGCGGGGGCCCAGATACGCAGTATTTT. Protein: CASSLGGGPDTQYF.